These 13 T cell receptor beta chains share one sample of origin, sequenced in a study of T-cell reconstitution after alpha-beta-depleted transplantation in children. TCRbeta library preparation incorporated unique molecular identifiers. TCRdb redid the calling of the PCR reads with MiXCR, one entry per CDR3 protein. The sample holds about 90,000 distinct CDR3 sequences, around a sixth seen once. The specimen comprised PBMCs, mostly from graft donor cells, sampled 180 days after TCRalphabeta/CD19-depleted stem cell transplant. All receptors derive from a male patient aged 2 to 10 who had a stem cell transplant for acute lymphoblastic leukemia, so the T cells may come from the graft donor.

This clonotype has more than one count but fewer than ten. The genes are TRBV5-5 and TRBJ2-2; no definite D call. Germline V CDR1 and CDR2: SGHKS, YYEKEE (reference sequence). V was trimmed by 3 bases and J by 4 bases, leaving 10 bases between them. The CDR3 runs 14 residues. The CDR3: CASSSSGVTGELFF. In DNA, the CDR3 is TGTGCCAGCAGCTCCTCAGGTGTCACCGGGGAGCTGTTTTTT.

This clonotype was detected a few times. This chain uses TRBV27 with TRBJ1-2; D is unresolved. This CDR3 is 13 amino acids long. V was clipped by 1 base and J by 6 bases, with 9 bases between them. The germline V gene encodes CDR1 MNHEY and CDR2 SMNVEV (reference sequence). CDR3 nucleotide sequence: TGTGCCAGCAGTTTATTACCCGGGGATGGCTACACCTTC. The encoded protein is CASSLLPGDGYTF.

This clonotype was counted ten times or more. The chain links TRBV27 to TRBJ2-3; 9 bases fit TRBD1. CDR3 length equals 14 residues. The germline V gene encodes CDR1 MNHEY and CDR2 SMNVEV (reference sequence). The J segment lost 4 bases and the V segment lost 1 base, leaving 0 bases of the junction unmatched. This CDR3 reads CASSLWDRADTQYF. The CDR3 DNA reads as TGTGCCAGCAGTTTATGGGACAGGGCAGATACGCAGTATTTT.

The rearrangement joins TRBV5-1 to TRBJ1-1, with a weak D call TRBD1 (5 bases). Germline values: CDR1 SGHRS, CDR2 YFSETQ. V was cut by 2 bases and J by 7 bases, with 15 bases left in between. The CDR3 totals 14 residues. The CDR3 region is CASSFAGVDNEAFF. CDR3 DNA sequence: TGCGCCAGCAGCTTCGCGGGGGTTGATAATGAAGCTTTCTTT.

V and J are TRBV7-2 and TRBJ2-5; D is perhaps TRBD1 or TRBD2 (5 bases each). The V and J ends lost 1 base and 2 bases respectively, with 14 bases between them. This CDR3 is 16 amino acids long. From germline, CDR1 is SGHTA and CDR2 FQGNSA. The CDR3 is CASSLGRRGKQETQYF. CDR3 DNA: TGTGCCAGCAGCTTAGGGCGACGGGGCAAACAAGAGACCCAGTACTTC.

V is TRBV3-1 and J is TRBJ2-1, with D possibly matching TRBD2 (6 bases). The V end lost 6 bases, the J end lost 5 bases, and 11 bases lay between the germline ends. Germline CDR1 reads LGHDT; CDR2 reads YNNKEL (reference sequence). The length of the CDR3 is 13 residues. CDR3 nucleotides: TGTGCCAGCAGGCGGCGGGGCAACAATGAGCAGTTCTTC. Protein product: CASRRRGNNEQFF.

This rearrangement joins TRBV12-5 to TRBJ2-2; D is uncertain. V was shortened by 5 bases and J by 4 bases, with 14 bases between the two germline ends. Germline lookup yields CDR1 LGHNT and CDR2 FRNRAP. There are 15 residues in the CDR3. The CDR3 nucleotides read TGTGCTAGTGGTGCTGACTCCTTGTTCACCGGGGAGCTGTTTTTT. Translating gives CASGADSLFTGELFF.

There are a few counts of this clonotype. The rearrangement links TRBV10-3 to TRBJ2-5, with D uncertain. V lost 5 bases and J 1 base, leaving 11 bases between the germline ends. Germline V gene data show CDR1 as ENHRY and CDR2 as SYGVKD. The length of the CDR3 is 14 residues. The CDR3, as DNA: TGTGCCATCAGTCACACAGAGACCCAAGAGACCCAGTACTTC. It specifies CAISHTETQETQYF.

Only a few counts were recorded for this clonotype. This chain joins TRBV11-2 and TRBJ1-1; TRBD1 is a possible D gene (5 bases). CDR1 is SGHAT, CDR2 FQNNGV, per germline. The CDR3 length is 14 residues. The V end was cut by 3 bases, the J end by 4 bases, with 12 bases between. CDR3 bases: TGTGCCAGCAGCTTTACCTCAGGGTTCACTGAAGCTTTCTTT. It is translated as CASSFTSGFTEAFF.

There are many counts of this clonotype. The CDR3: CSASLVFPYEQYF. CDR3 coding DNA: TGCAGTGCTTCGCTAGTTTTTCCCTACGAGCAGTACTTC. The chain links TRBV20-1 to TRBJ2-7, with D hard to call. The CDR3 runs 13 residues. The germline V gene has CDR1 DFQATT and CDR2 SNEGSKA (reference sequence). The V gene lost 5 bases and the J gene lost 2 bases, with 13 bases spanning the gap.

With respect to this clonotype: One end of the junction is discordant with germline, which a read error may explain. The chain recombines TRBV7-2 with TRBJ2-3; maybe TRBD2 (5 bases). Germline CDR1 SGHTA, CDR2 FQGNSA. This CDR3 region has 17 residues. The CDR3: CPSSYTGLPRGTDTQYF. CDR3 nucleotide sequence: TGTCCCAGCAGCTATACCGGACTCCCCCGGGGCACAGATACGCAGTATTTT. Looking up the rest from reference TRBV7-2 and TRBJ2-3 gives the full variable domain: GAGVSQSPSNKVTEKGKDVELRCDPISGHTALYWYRQSLGQGLEFLIYFQGNSAPDKSGLPSDRFSAERTGGSVSTLTIQRTQQEDSAVYLCPSSYTGLPRGTDTQYFGPGTRLTVL.

This clonotype was recorded many times. The V call is TRBV12-3 or TRBV12-4, the J call TRBJ1-2, with D possibly matching TRBD1 (5 bases). Trimming shortened V by 11 bases and J by 3 bases, and 22 bases separated the two germline ends. This CDR3 has 15 amino acids. The CDR3: CALARPVGRDYGYTF. The CDR3 DNA reads TGTGCCCTAGCCCGCCCAGTGGGGCGCGACTATGGCTACACCTTC.

There are a few counts of this clonotype. The rearrangement uses TRBV5-1 and TRBJ2-3, with 11 bases fitting TRBD2. The trim removed 4 bases at V and 1 base at J, leaving 5 bases unmatched. The CDR3 runs 16 residues. Germline V lookup: CDR1 SGHRS, CDR2 YFSETQ. In DNA, the CDR3 is TGCGCCAGCAGCCCCCTAGCGGGGGGACGCACAGATACGCAGTATTTT. It specifies CASSPLAGGRTDTQYF.